The 2 T cell receptor delta chains below come from one sample, sequenced in a study of gamma-delta chains in newborns, infants, children. TCRdb re-processed the reads using CATT. The sample carries over 2,500 delta-chain clones, 40% to 60% recorded once. The sample comprised blood. The receptors here all came from a child who received the measles vaccine.

The rearrangement uses TRDV2 and TRDJ3, with 12 bases that match TRDD3. CDR1 and CDR2 from the germline V gene are GEAIGNYY and EKD. The CDR3 extends over 21 amino acids. J gave up 0 bases and V 3 bases, and 11 bases lay outside the gene matches. The CDR3 sequence is CACDPLLGDTPSSWDTRQMFF. DNA for the CDR3: TGTGCCTGTGACCCTCTACTGGGGGATACACCCAGCTCCTGGGACACCCGACAGATGTTTTTC.

Notes on this clone: This sequence is one base from a far larger clone and is likely a read error. The chain joins TRDV2 to TRDJ1; TRDD3 matches 12 bases. The CDR3 consists of 18 residues. The germline V gene has CDR1 GEAIGNYY and CDR2 EKD. The trim removed 0 bases at V and 3 bases at J, leaving 10 bases unmatched. The CDR3 DNA reads as TGTGCCTGTGACACCGTTGGACTGGGGGATACAAACCCCGATAAACTCATCTTT. Translated: CACDTVGLGDTNPDKLIF.